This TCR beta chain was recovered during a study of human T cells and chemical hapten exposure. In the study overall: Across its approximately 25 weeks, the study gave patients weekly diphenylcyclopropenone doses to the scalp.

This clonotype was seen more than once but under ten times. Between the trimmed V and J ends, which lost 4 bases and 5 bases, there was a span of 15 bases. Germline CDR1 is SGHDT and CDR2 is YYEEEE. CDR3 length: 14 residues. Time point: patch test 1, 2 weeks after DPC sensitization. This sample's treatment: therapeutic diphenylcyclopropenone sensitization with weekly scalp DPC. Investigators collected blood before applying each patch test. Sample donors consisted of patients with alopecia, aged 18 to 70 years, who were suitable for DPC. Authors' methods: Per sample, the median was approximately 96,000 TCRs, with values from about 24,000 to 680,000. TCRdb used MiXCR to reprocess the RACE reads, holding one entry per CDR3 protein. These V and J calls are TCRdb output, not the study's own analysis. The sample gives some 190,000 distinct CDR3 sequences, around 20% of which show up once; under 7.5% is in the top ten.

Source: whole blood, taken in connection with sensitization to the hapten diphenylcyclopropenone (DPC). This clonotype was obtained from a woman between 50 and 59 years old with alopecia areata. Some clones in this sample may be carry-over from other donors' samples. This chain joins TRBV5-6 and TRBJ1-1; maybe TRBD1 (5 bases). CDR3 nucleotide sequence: TGTGCCAGCAGCGTACTGCCGGGGGAAACTGAAGCTTTCTTT. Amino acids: CASSVLPGETEAFF. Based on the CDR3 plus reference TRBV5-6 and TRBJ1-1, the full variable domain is DAGVTQSPTHLIKTRGQQVTLRCSPKSGHDTVSWYQQALGQGPQFIFQYYEEEERQRGNFPDRFSGHQFPNYSSELNVNALLLGDSALYLCASSVLPGETEAFFGQGTRLTVV.